This T cell receptor beta chain was recorded in a study of OX40 agonist ivuxolimab in advanced cancers. TCRdb's copy holds only in-frame clones and misses some; the assay was immunoSEQ multiplex PCR. The sample shows 77,000 or so clones, about 78% of them seen only once. This clone occurred once. CDR1 is DFQATT, CDR2 SNEGSKA, per germline (reference sequence). The CDR3 length is 11 residues. V lost 5 bases to trimming and J lost 8 bases, with 12 bases between them. V is TRBV20-1 and J is TRBJ1-2; D uncertain. This specimen was CD4+ or CD8+ T cells sorted from blood, taken in a trial of the OX40 agonist ivuxolimab. This receptor was identified in an adult with an advanced solid tumor such as melanoma, head and neck, liver or kidney cancer. The CDR3 DNA is TGCAGTGCTCGCGATTTTTTAGGCTACACCTTC. This gives the protein CSARDFLGYTF.